These T cell receptor beta chains were read from a single sample in a study of long-term antiretroviral therapy in people with HIV. Produced via immunoSEQ multiplex PCR; TCRdb's table is partial and in-frame only. Of about 30,000 clones listed, approximately 90% are singletons. The sample here was unsorted PBMCs, taken 5.2 years after starting antiretroviral therapy. The source of these receptors is a woman in her thirties or forties with HIV. The conserved cysteine and the conserved F or W are not part of the CDR3 here. Fields, in order: V gene, J gene, CDR3 protein.

v_call: TRBV6-1
j_call: TRBJ1-5
cdr3_aa: ASSADGPRPQH

v_call: TRBV19
j_call: TRBJ2-7
cdr3_aa: ASSSPGASSYEQY

v_call: TRBV11-2
j_call: TRBJ2-7
cdr3_aa: ASSLAYSYYEQY

v_call: TRBV19
j_call: TRBJ2-5
cdr3_aa: ASSWTGETQY

v_call: TRBV7-7
j_call: TRBJ2-3
cdr3_aa: ASSLGLARDTQY

v_call: TRBV10-2
j_call: TRBJ2-2
cdr3_aa: ASSDWPYELF

v_call: TRBV2
j_call: TRBJ2-2
cdr3_aa: ASSEAQGAVGELF

v_call: TRBV4-1
j_call: TRBJ1-2
cdr3_aa: ASSHQKGGAYGYT

v_call: TRBV29-1
j_call: TRBJ2-5
cdr3_aa: SVVSGFQETQY

v_call: TRBV9
j_call: TRBJ2-2
cdr3_aa: ASSAGTSGKTGELF

v_call: TRBV6-5
j_call: TRBJ2-1
cdr3_aa: ASSLGLAGLNEQF

v_call: TRBV5-4
j_call: TRBJ2-1
cdr3_aa: ASTRADYSSYNEQF

v_call: TRBV6-6
j_call: TRBJ1-2
cdr3_aa: ATPRTGANYGYT

v_call: TRBV7-9
j_call: TRBJ2-3
cdr3_aa: ASRKGRGGLDTQY

v_call: TRBV5-1
j_call: TRBJ2-7
cdr3_aa: ASSSPRDSYEQY

v_call: TRBV5-1
j_call: TRBJ1-5
cdr3_aa: ASSLSTGVGQPQH

v_call: TRBV5-4
j_call: TRBJ1-3
cdr3_aa: ASSDARSGNTIY

v_call: TRBV4-1
j_call: TRBJ1-1
cdr3_aa: ASSQAGFGGTEAF

v_call: TRBV18
j_call: TRBJ2-7
cdr3_aa: ASSPPQTGGAYEQY

v_call: TRBV4-2
j_call: TRBJ2-3
cdr3_aa: ASSQEGGPDTQY

v_call: TRBV6-1
j_call: TRBJ2-5
cdr3_aa: ASTIGLAEETQY

v_call: TRBV5-1
j_call: TRBJ2-1
cdr3_aa: ASSLDRIAGRNEQF

v_call: TRBV2
j_call: TRBJ2-5
cdr3_aa: ASLREAQETQY

v_call: TRBV7-9
j_call: TRBJ1-2
cdr3_aa: ASSLAGTATFYGYT

v_call: TRBV19
j_call: TRBJ2-1
cdr3_aa: ASSITGIFDEQF

v_call: TRBV5-1
j_call: TRBJ1-2
cdr3_aa: ASSELPALGYT

v_call: TRBV4-2
j_call: TRBJ2-5
cdr3_aa: ASSQESTSGGGYQETQY

v_call: TRBV29-1
j_call: TRBJ2-3
cdr3_aa: SVAGLASTDTQY

v_call: TRBV6-6
j_call: TRBJ1-1
cdr3_aa: ASSLGTGTLALKAF

v_call: TRBV11-2
j_call: TRBJ2-5
cdr3_aa: ASSPGVETQY